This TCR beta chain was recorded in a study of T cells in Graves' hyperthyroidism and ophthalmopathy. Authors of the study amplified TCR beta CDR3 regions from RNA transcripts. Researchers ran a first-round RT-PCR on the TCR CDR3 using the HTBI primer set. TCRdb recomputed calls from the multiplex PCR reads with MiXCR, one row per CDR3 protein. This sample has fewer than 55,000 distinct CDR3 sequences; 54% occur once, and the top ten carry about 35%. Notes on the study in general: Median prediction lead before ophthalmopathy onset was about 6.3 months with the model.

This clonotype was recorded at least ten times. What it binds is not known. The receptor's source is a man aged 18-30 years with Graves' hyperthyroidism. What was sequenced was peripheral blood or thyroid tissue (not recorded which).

CDR3 bases: TGTGCCAGCAGTGACGCGGACAGTTTATACGAGCAGTACTTC. Encoded protein: CASSDADSLYEQYF. The chain has TRBV6-5 and TRBJ2-7; maybe TRBD1 (6 bases). Trimming took 5 bases from V and 4 from J, leaving 15 bases between them. The germline V gene encodes CDR1 MNHEY and CDR2 SVGAGI. The CDR3 is made up of 14 amino acids.